These 11 T cell receptor beta chains originate from one sample sequenced in a study of cytotoxic CD8 clonotypes in ibrutinib-treated CLL. Produced via immunoSEQ multiplex PCR; TCRdb's table is partial and in-frame only. The table shows a few hundred thousand clones, with 67% occurring only once. The sequences come from PBMCs, collected after 36 months of ibrutinib treatment. Every receptor here comes from a human donor with chronic lymphocytic leukemia.

This clone was picked up a small number of times. V is TRBV7-6 and J is TRBJ2-7, with 8 bases fitting TRBD2. V gave up 4 bases and J gave up 3 bases; unmatched junction bases: 5. Germline values: CDR1 SGHVS, CDR2 FNYEAQ. The CDR3 has 14 residues. The CDR3 sequence: CASSSPGGGYEQYF. The CDR3 coding sequence is TGTGCCAGCAGCTCCCCGGGGGGGGGCTACGAGCAGTACTTC. The full variable domain, rest sourced from reference TRBV7-6 and TRBJ2-7, is GAGVSQSPRYKVTKRGQDVALRCDPISGHVSLYWYRQALGQGPEFLTYFNYEAQQDKSGLPNDRFSAERPEGSISTLTIQRTEQRDSAMYRCASSSPGGGYEQYFGPGTRLTVT.

This chain joins TRBV6-1 and TRBJ2-7; D possibly corresponds to TRBD1 (6 bases). V was trimmed by 6 bases and J by 0 bases, leaving 18 bases between them. Germline CDR1 and CDR2: MNHNS and SASEGT. This CDR3 region has 16 residues. CDR3 sequence (DNA): TGTGCCAGCAGAGAACTCGAGGGGACAAGCTCCTACGAGCAGTACTTC. Its translation: CASRELEGTSSYEQYF.

In its sample, this clone was seen a few times. J is TRBJ2-1 and V is TRBV18; D is unclear. Trimming stripped 3 bases from V and 0 bases from J, with 6 bases between. The CDR3 totals 14 residues. The germline V gene encodes CDR1 KGHSH and CDR2 LQKENI. CDR3 loop: CASSPEVSYNEQFF. CDR3 DNA: TGTGCCAGCTCACCTGAGGTCTCCTACAATGAGCAGTTCTTC.

The J gene is TRBJ1-2, the V gene TRBV7-8, with 8 bases identical to TRBD1. The CDR3 covers 14 residues. The junction had 5 bases not matched to a gene; V was cut back by 5 bases and J by 3 bases. From germline, CDR1 is SGHVS and CDR2 FQNEAQ. The CDR3 DNA reads TGTGCCAGCAGCCAAACAGGGGGGGACTATGGCTACACCTTC. Its translation: CASSQTGGDYGYTF.

The rearrangement joins TRBV5-1 to TRBJ2-7, with 8 bases that match TRBD2. Per germline, CDR1 SGHRS and CDR2 YFSETQ. The CDR3 covers 17 residues. The ends lost 3 bases at V and 2 bases at J; junction bases unmatched: 13. The CDR3 here is CASSSGTSFRPTYEQYF. In nucleotides, the CDR3 is TGCGCCAGCAGCTCCGGGACTAGTTTTAGACCCACCTACGAGCAGTACTTC.

This chain uses TRBV19 with TRBJ2-5; D is undetermined. The V and J ends lost 4 bases and 1 base respectively, with 7 bases between them. The CDR3 has 13 residues. Per germline, CDR1 LNHDA and CDR2 SQIVND (reference sequence). The CDR3: CASSRSIQETQYF. The CDR3 region has the DNA TGTGCCAGTAGTAGGAGTATCCAAGAGACCCAGTACTTC.

The chain recombines TRBV7-9 with TRBJ2-7, with D possibly TRBD2 on 6 matching bases. V was clipped by 4 bases and J by 7 bases, with 8 bases between them. The germline V gene encodes CDR1 SEHNR and CDR2 FQNEAQ (reference sequence). The CDR3 covers 11 residues. CDR3 coding DNA: TGTGCCAGCAGCTCAGGGAGGGAGCAGTACTTC. Translated: CASSSGREQYF. The variable domain in full, with the rest retrieved from reference TRBV7-9 and TRBJ2-7, is DTGVSQNPRHKITKRGQNVTFRCDPISEHNRLYWYRQTLGQGPEFLTYFQNEAQLEKSRLLSDRFSAERPKGSFSTLEIQRTEQGDSAMYLCASSSGREQYFGPGTRLTVT.

This chain connects TRBV2 to TRBJ2-1; D possibly corresponds to TRBD1 (5 bases). V was clipped by 5 bases and J by 4 bases, with 15 bases between them. The CDR3 contains 15 residues. The germline V gene encodes CDR1 SNHLY and CDR2 FYNNEI. CDR3 sequence: CASSYSTDRYNEQFF. CDR3 DNA: TGTGCCAGCAGTTACTCTACTGACAGATACAATGAGCAGTTCTTC.

This chain joins TRBV7-9 and TRBJ2-1; D not certain. Germline CDR1 SEHNR, CDR2 FQNEAQ (reference sequence). Deletions cut 3 bases from V and 1 base from J, with 7 bases between. This CDR3 comprises 14 residues. CDR3 sequence: CASSLGISYNEQFF. CDR3 sequence (DNA): TGTGCCAGCAGCTTGGGGATTTCCTACAATGAGCAGTTCTTC.

The genes are TRBV11-3 and TRBJ2-3; tentatively, D is TRBD1 (5 bases). Trimming pared 1 base from V and 0 bases from J, leaving 11 bases between. The germline gives CDR1 SGHNT, CDR2 YENEEA. The CDR3 spans 16 residues. Here the CDR3 DNA reads TGTGCCAGCAGCTTAGGCAGGGCTAGTAGCACAGATACGCAGTATTTT. Translation gives CASSLGRASSTDTQYF.

The chain employs TRBV9 and TRBJ2-3; TRBD1 agrees at 9 bases. The length of the CDR3 is 18 residues. With 4 bases clipped from V and 3 bases from J, the junction kept 15 bases outside the gene matches. CDR1 is SGDLS and CDR2 is YYNGEE in the germline V gene. The CDR3 DNA reads as TGTGCCAGCAGCCCTAGTACACCGGGGACAGGGTGGACAGATACGCAGTATTTT. Encoded protein: CASSPSTPGTGWTDTQYF.